The 32 T cell receptor beta chains below all came from one sample that was sequenced in a study of blood T cell repertoires in COVID-19. This table comes from immunoSEQ multiplex PCR, and its TCRdb copy is limited to in-frame clones, with some not included. This table holds approximately 69,000 clones, approximately 80% found once. Sequences were obtained from peripheral blood. The receptors shown here come from a man aged 45 to 65 with COVID-19, enrolled during active disease.

The chain employs TRBV18 and TRBJ2-7, with unresolved D. Germline loops: CDR1 KGHSH, CDR2 LQKENI. Deletions cut 3 bases from V and 3 bases from J, with 6 bases between. The CDR3 covers 12 residues. CDR3 sequence: CASSPYGYEQYF. DNA for the CDR3: TGTGCCAGCTCACCTTACGGCTACGAGCAGTACTTC.

Only a few counts were recorded for this clone. The V gene is TRBV15, the J gene TRBJ1-5, with D maybe TRBD1 (6 bases). Germline values: CDR1 LNHNV, CDR2 YYDKDF (reference sequence). The CDR3 loop spans 15 amino acids. V lost 0 bases and J lost 6, with 12 bases in between. The DNA of the CDR3 is TGTGCCACCAGCAGAGATAAGGGGGGGGGTCAGCCCCAGCATTTT. Protein sequence: CATSRDKGGGQPQHF.

The chain is built from TRBV5-1 and TRBJ2-3; 9 nucleotides match TRBD2. CDR3 length equals 16 residues. Germline lookup yields CDR1 SGHRS and CDR2 YFSETQ. J gave up 1 base and V 4 bases, and 7 bases lay outside the gene matches. The CDR3 bases are TGCGCCAGCAGCCCGGCGGGAGGGTTGGGCACAGATACGCAGTATTTT. Amino acid sequence: CASSPAGGLGTDTQYF.

The chain uses TRBV6-4 and TRBJ1-2; no clear D gene. CDR1 is MRHNA and CDR2 is SNTAGT in the germline V gene. Trimming removed 2 bases from V and 4 bases from J, with 11 bases in between. The CDR3 runs to 14 residues. The CDR3 sequence is CASSDGQDSYGYTF. CDR3 in DNA: TGTGCCAGCAGTGACGGGCAGGATAGCTATGGCTACACCTTC.

The chain recombines TRBV27 with TRBJ1-2; perhaps TRBD1 as D (5 bases). The CDR3 contains 14 residues. CDR1 is MNHEY and CDR2 is SMNVEV in the germline V gene (reference sequence). Trimming took 6 bases from V and 0 from J, leaving 11 bases between them. Here the CDR3 DNA reads TGTGCCAGCAGGTCGACAGACGCTAACTATGGCTACACCTTC. Protein sequence: CASRSTDANYGYTF.

Here the CDR3 DNA reads TGTGCCACCAGTAGAAACAGAGAGTACCAAGAGACCCAGTACTTC. It codes for CATSRNREYQETQYF. The rearrangement links TRBV15 to TRBJ2-5; D is ambiguous. CDR1 and CDR2 (germline): LNHNV, YYDKDF (reference sequence). The CDR3 runs 15 residues. Trimming took off 6 bases at V and 0 bases at J, with 14 bases between the two ends.

The table lists this clone with a few counts. This chain links TRBV10-3 with TRBJ1-5, with D perhaps TRBD1 (6 bases). The CDR3 totals 13 residues. CDR1 and CDR2 (germline): ENHRY, SYGVKD. V was clipped by 5 bases and J by 5 bases, with 10 bases between them. The CDR3 here is CAISTGSHQPQHF. The DNA for the CDR3 is TGTGCCATCAGTACAGGGTCCCATCAGCCCCAGCATTTT.

This rearrangement joins TRBV29-1 to TRBJ1-4; 9 bases map to TRBD1. Germline V gene data show CDR1 as SQVTM and CDR2 as ANQGSEA. The CDR3 contains 13 residues. J was trimmed by 7 bases and V by 4 bases; bases with no gene match: 4. CDR3: CSVGGTGSEKLFF. CDR3 nucleotides: TGCAGCGTTGGGGGGACAGGGTCTGAAAAACTGTTTTTT.

This clone was observed a handful of times. The chain employs TRBV10-2 and TRBJ1-6, with D possibly being TRBD1 (6 bases). This CDR3 has 14 residues. V lost 3 bases to trimming and J lost 7 bases, with 10 bases between them. The germline V gene encodes CDR1 WSHSY and CDR2 SAAADI. Here the CDR3 reads CASSDRGGNSPLHF. Here the CDR3 DNA reads TGCGCCAGCAGTGACAGGGGTGGAAATTCACCCCTCCACTTT.

The V call is TRBV6-5, the J call TRBJ1-1; possible D gene TRBD1, 6 bases. Germline V CDR1 and CDR2: MNHEY, SVGAGI. V shed 2 bases and J shed 4 bases, with 11 bases lying between them. The CDR3 has 14 amino acids. The CDR3 DNA reads as TGTGCCAGCAGTTACCACGGGACAAGCACTGAAGCTTTCTTT. Translated: CASSYHGTSTEAFF.

The chain links TRBV5-1 to TRBJ1-2; D is uncertain. CDR3 length: 15 residues. Trimming cost V 4 bases and J 0 bases, with 13 bases left between them. Germline CDR1 SGHRS, CDR2 YFSETQ. This chain's CDR3 is CASSPEGSPNYGYTF. The CDR3 region has the DNA TGCGCCAGCAGCCCGGAGGGCTCTCCTAACTATGGCTACACCTTC.

The V and J genes are TRBV18 and TRBJ2-3; TRBD2 matches at 14 bases. The V gene's germline CDR1 is KGHSH and CDR2 LQKENI. The CDR3 contains 18 residues. After removal of 3 bases from V and 2 bases from J, the junction contained 7 bases not matched to a gene. CDR3 DNA: TGTGCCAGCTCACCGAGGGGACTAGCGGGGGCCTACACAGATACGCAGTATTTT. The encoded protein is CASSPRGLAGAYTDTQYF.

This clone occurred once. V gene TRBV18 combines with J gene TRBJ1-2; 7 bases align to TRBD1. The trim removed 1 base at V and 4 bases at J, leaving 6 bases unmatched. The CDR3 spans 15 residues. Germline lookup yields CDR1 KGHSH and CDR2 LQKENI. The CDR3 DNA is TGTGCCAGCTCACCACGAGGGGACAGATCCTATGGCTACACCTTC. Translating gives CASSPRGDRSYGYTF.

V gene TRBV5-4 combines with J gene TRBJ1-1; no firm D call. Trimming cost V 3 bases and J 1 base, with 13 bases left between them. Germline V gene data show CDR1 as SGHNT and CDR2 as YYREEE (reference sequence). CDR3 size: 15 residues. The CDR3 is CASSSRGQSNTEAFF. The CDR3 nucleotides are TGTGCCAGCAGCTCCAGAGGGCAGTCGAACACTGAAGCTTTCTTT.

V and J are TRBV5-1 and TRBJ1-2; 9 bases are shared with TRBD1. The CDR3 is 17 amino acids. Per germline, CDR1 SGHRS and CDR2 YFSETQ. The V segment lost 4 bases and the J segment 8 bases; nucleotides outside the gene matches: 18. CDR3 sequence reads: CASSHNLPFTGGRGYTF. The CDR3 DNA reads as TGCGCCAGCAGCCATAACCTACCCTTTACAGGGGGCCGGGGCTACACCTTC.

This sequence joins TRBV7-2 and TRBJ2-3; TRBD2 matches 8 bases. The CDR3 spans 16 residues. V lost 5 bases, J lost 2 bases, and 9 bases stayed unmatched. Germline CDR1 SGHTA, CDR2 FQGNSA. Here the CDR3 reads CASSPKRGIYTDTQYF. CDR3 DNA sequence: TGTGCCAGCAGCCCTAAGCGGGGGATTTACACAGATACGCAGTATTTT.

The genes are TRBV27 and TRBJ2-7; weak D call: TRBD1 (6 bases). This CDR3 has 13 residues. The V gene lost 6 bases and the J gene lost 0 bases, with 9 bases spanning the gap. Germline CDR1 and CDR2: MNHEY and SMNVEV (reference sequence). In DNA form, the CDR3 reads TGTGCCAGCAGCTACAGGGCCTCCTACGAGCAGTACTTC. Amino acids: CASSYRASYEQYF.

The V gene is TRBV4-1, the J gene TRBJ1-1; TRBD1 matches 7 bases. CDR3 size: 13 residues. Germline CDR1 and CDR2: MGHRA and YSYEKL. The J segment lost 2 bases and the V segment lost 6 bases, leaving 3 bases of the junction unmatched. CDR3 amino acids: CASRGQLNTEAFF. In DNA, the CDR3 is TGCGCCAGCAGGGGACAGCTAAACACTGAAGCTTTCTTT.

This chain joins TRBV2 and TRBJ2-5; maybe TRBD2 (6 bases). CDR3 length: 13 amino acids. Trimming left V 11 bases short and J 7 bases short, with 20 bases between. Germline V gives CDR1 SNHLY, CDR2 FYNNEI. CDR3 nucleotides: TGTGCCTCCTGGGGGACTCTATCTGGGACCCAGTACTTC. Translated, it gives CASWGTLSGTQYF. Filled out from reference TRBV2 and TRBJ2-5, the complete variable domain reads EPEVTQTPSHQVTQMGQEVILRCVPISNHLYFYWYRQILGQKVEFLVSFYNNEISEKSEIFDDQFSVERPDGSNFTLKIRSTKLEDSAMYFCASWGTLSGTQYFGPGTRLLVL.

V usage is TRBV3-1 (or the pseudogene TRBV3-2) and J usage is TRBJ2-2; no clear D gene. In germline, CDR1 is LGHDT, CDR2 YNNKEL (reference sequence). The CDR3 is made up of 14 amino acids. V gave up 0 bases and J gave up 7 bases, with 9 bases separating them. CDR3 region: CASSQDGDFGELFF. In DNA, the CDR3 is TGTGCCAGCAGCCAAGATGGAGACTTCGGGGAGCTGTTTTTT.

The chain is built from TRBV18 and TRBJ1-6, with TRBD1 matching over 9 bases. Germline V gene data show CDR1 as KGHSH and CDR2 as LQKENI. V lost 3 bases to trimming and J lost 0 bases; unmatched junction nucleotides: 0. The CDR3 extends over 16 amino acids. This chain's CDR3 is CASSPTGGSYNSPLHF. The CDR3 region has the DNA TGTGCCAGCTCACCGACAGGGGGCTCCTATAATTCACCCCTCCACTTT.

The chain has TRBV19 and TRBJ2-2, with 9 bases lining up with TRBD1. The CDR3 is 15 amino acids. Unmatched junction bases numbered 6, after V lost 6 bases and J lost 4 bases. Germline CDR1 LNHDA, CDR2 SQIVND (reference sequence). The CDR3 nucleotides read TGTGCCAGTAGCATACAGGGGGCGGTCACCGGGGAGCTGTTTTTT. Translation gives CASSIQGAVTGELFF.

The chain uses TRBV13 and TRBJ1-2, with TRBD1 identical over 9 bases. The length of the CDR3 is 17 residues. V was clipped by 5 bases and J by 5 bases; unmatched bases: 15. Per germline, CDR1 PRHDT and CDR2 FYEKMQ (reference sequence). The CDR3 protein is CASSRAATGGISYGYTF. CDR3 DNA: TGTGCCAGCAGCCGAGCGGCGACAGGGGGTATTAGTTATGGCTACACCTTC.

This clone was observed a single time. This chain links TRBV9 with TRBJ2-2; D gene uncertain. V was cut by 0 bases and J by 1 base, with 10 bases left in between. The CDR3 consists of 16 residues. Germline-derived CDR1 and CDR2 are SGDLS and YYNGEE. DNA for the CDR3: TGTGCCAGCAGCGTAGGAACGGGTCTGAACACCGGGGAGCTGTTTTTT. It yields the protein CASSVGTGLNTGELFF.

The table lists this clone with a count of one. This chain uses TRBV6-5 with TRBJ2-7, with TRBD1 matching over 7 bases. After removal of 5 bases from V and 4 bases from J, the junction contained 11 bases not matched to a gene. From germline, CDR1 is MNHEY and CDR2 SVGAGI. This CDR3 spans 15 amino acids. The CDR3 is CASSRDRAQAYEQYF. The CDR3 nucleotides read TGTGCCAGCAGTCGTGACAGGGCCCAAGCATACGAGCAGTACTTC.

J is TRBJ2-7 and V is TRBV9, with 7 positions matching TRBD1. Germline V gene sequence: CDR1 SGDLS, CDR2 YYNGEE. The trim removed 2 bases at V and 5 bases at J, leaving 13 bases unmatched. The CDR3 has 16 residues. CDR3 coding DNA: TGTGCCAGCAGCGTGGGAGCACAGGGGTTGGCCCACGAGCAGTACTTC. Translating it yields CASSVGAQGLAHEQYF.

The rearrangement uses TRBV4-1 and TRBJ2-7; 12 bases fit TRBD2. Per germline, CDR1 MGHRA and CDR2 YSYEKL. The CDR3 runs 17 residues. J gave up 5 bases and V 3 bases, and 11 bases lay outside the gene matches. The CDR3 protein is CASSQGLAGLPLDEQYF. The CDR3 nucleotides read TGCGCCAGCAGCCAGGGACTAGCGGGCCTTCCTTTGGACGAGCAGTACTTC.

The chain uses TRBV19 and TRBJ1-1, with 9 bases fitting TRBD1. The CDR3 is made up of 15 amino acids. Germline trimming cut 5 bases from V and 3 bases from J; bases unmatched to any gene: 7. The germline CDR1 and CDR2 sequences are LNHDA and SQIVND (reference sequence). The CDR3 nucleotides are TGTGCCAGTAGTCAGGGACAGGGAGATTACACTGAAGCTTTCTTT. It specifies CASSQGQGDYTEAFF.

J is TRBJ2-7 and V is TRBV7-9; the match to TRBD2 covers 12 bases. The CDR3 contains 15 residues. The ends lost 3 bases at V and 6 bases at J; junction bases unmatched: 6. The germline gives CDR1 SEHNR, CDR2 FQNEAQ (reference sequence). The CDR3 spells CASSFPSGGASEQYF. The CDR3 DNA follows: TGTGCCAGCAGCTTCCCTAGCGGGGGGGCCTCCGAGCAGTACTTC.

The chain employs TRBV30 and TRBJ1-1, with no clear D. The CDR3 covers 13 residues. V shed 5 bases and J shed 1 base, with 11 bases lying between them. From germline, CDR1 is GTSNPN and CDR2 SVGIG (reference sequence). CDR3 region: CAWVSGGNTEAFF. The CDR3 bases are TGTGCCTGGGTCTCGGGAGGGAACACTGAAGCTTTCTTT. The variable domain in full, with the rest retrieved from reference TRBV30 and TRBJ1-1, is SQTIHQWPATLVQPVGSPLSLECTVEGTSNPNLYWYRQAAGRGLQLLFYSVGIGQISSEVPQNLSASRPQDRQFILSSKKLLLSDSGFYLCAWVSGGNTEAFFGQGTRLTVV.

The V and J genes are TRBV7-3 and TRBJ2-6; TRBD2 might be the D (7 bases). The CDR3 runs to 18 residues. V was clipped by 1 base and J by 0 bases, with 13 bases between them. CDR1 and CDR2 (germline): SGHTA, FQGTGA. The CDR3, as DNA: TGTGCCAGCAGCTTAATCACGGGGGGCAGCTCTGGGGCCAACGTCCTGACTTTC. This gives the protein CASSLITGGSSGANVLTF.

The genes are TRBV2 and TRBJ2-7, with 8 bases identical to TRBD1. The V gene end was trimmed by 6 bases and the J gene end by 2 bases; junction bases not matched to a gene: 9. Germline lookup yields CDR1 SNHLY and CDR2 FYNNEI. CDR3 length equals 15 residues. The CDR3 DNA reads as TGTGCCAGCAGCGTCGACCGGGACAGGCCCTACGAGCAGTACTTC. The encoded protein is CASSVDRDRPYEQYF.